The 27 T cell receptor beta chains below all came from one sample that was sequenced in a study of T-cell reconstitution after alpha-beta-depleted transplantation in children. As it was prepared, the TCRbeta library received unique molecular identifiers. MiXCR, applied by TCRdb to the PCR reads, yields one record per CDR3 protein. The sample has fewer than 1 million distinct CDR3 sequences, roughly 15% seen once. The specimen comprised PBMCs, mostly from graft donor cells, sampled 360 days after TCRalphabeta/CD19-depleted stem cell transplant. All receptors derive from a male patient under 18 who had a stem cell transplant for acute lymphoblastic leukemia, so the T cells may come from the graft donor.

This clonotype came up a few times. The chain is built from TRBV6-4 and TRBJ2-1, with D perhaps TRBD2 (7 bases). V was shortened by 4 bases and J by 3 bases, with 16 bases between the two germline ends. The CDR3 extends over 16 amino acids. In germline, CDR1 is MRHNA, CDR2 SNTAGT. Here the CDR3 DNA reads TGTGCCAGCAGTGCCCTAGGGGGGGCCCTCTACAATGAGCAGTTCTTC. It encodes CASSALGGALYNEQFF.

This clonotype appeared many times. In DNA form, the CDR3 reads TGTGCCAGCACTCTAATCGGGACAGGGCCCGAAAAACTGTTTTTT. This sequence encodes CASTLIGTGPEKLFF. The chain joins TRBV28 to TRBJ1-4; 9 bases match TRBD1. The germline gives CDR1 MDHEN, CDR2 SYDVKM. V lost 7 bases to trimming and J lost 8 bases; unmatched junction nucleotides: 11. The CDR3 totals 15 residues.

This clonotype was observed a few times. The chain combines TRBV12-3 or TRBV12-4 with TRBJ2-1; 8 bases map to TRBD2. This CDR3 region has 15 residues. V lost 6 bases and J lost 3; bases outside the gene matches: 7. CDR3 bases: TGTGCCAGCAGGAAAAGACTAGCGATCTACAATGAGCAGTTCTTC. Protein product: CASRKRLAIYNEQFF.

The chain carries TRBV15 and TRBJ2-7, with TRBD2 as a possible D gene (5 bases). CDR1 and CDR2 (germline): LNHNV, YYDKDF (reference sequence). V was pared by 0 bases and J by 4 bases, with 7 bases between. CDR3 length equals 13 residues. The CDR3 reads CATSRDEGYEQYF. DNA of the CDR3: TGTGCCACCAGCAGAGATGAGGGATACGAGCAGTACTTC.

A few counts support this clonotype. The rearrangement links TRBV5-1 to TRBJ2-3; D is unclear. Germline CDR1 is SGHRS and CDR2 is YFSETQ. V was cut by 0 bases and J by 1 base, with 12 bases left in between. This CDR3 contains 16 residues. The CDR3 bases are TGCGCCAGCAGCTTGGAACAGCCTATCGGCACAGATACGCAGTATTTT. Its translation is CASSLEQPIGTDTQYF.

V gene TRBV7-9 combines with J gene TRBJ2-1, with 7 bases fitting TRBD1. Germline CDR1 SEHNR, CDR2 FQNEAQ (reference sequence). This CDR3 spans 16 amino acids. With V trimmed by 0 bases and J by 12 bases, 14 bases remained unmatched. The chain's CDR3 is CASSLAPPTGALGQFF. In nucleotides, the CDR3 is TGTGCCAGCAGCTTAGCCCCACCAACAGGGGCCTTGGGGCAGTTCTTC. Drawing the rest from reference TRBV7-9 and TRBJ2-1, the complete variable domain is DTGVSQNPRHKITKRGQNVTFRCDPISEHNRLYWYRQTLGQGPEFLTYFQNEAQLEKSRLLSDRFSAERPKGSFSTLEIQRTEQGDSAMYLCASSLAPPTGALGQFFGPGTRLTVL.

This clonotype was detected many times. V and J are TRBV4-1 and TRBJ2-2, with unresolved D. CDR1 and CDR2 from the germline V gene are MGHRA and YSYEKL. The CDR3 is 15 amino acids. The V gene lost 0 bases and the J gene lost 4 bases, with 9 bases spanning the gap. The CDR3 spells CASSQDLPGTGELFF. The CDR3 DNA reads as TGCGCCAGCAGCCAAGATCTGCCGGGCACCGGGGAGCTGTTTTTT.

Here the CDR3 DNA reads TGTGCCAGCAGCTTGGTCTGGGACACTCTAGACGATGAGCAGTTCTTC. Amino acids: CASSLVWDTLDDEQFF. The chain carries TRBV7-8 and TRBJ2-1; tentatively, D is TRBD1 (6 bases). V gave up 3 bases and J gave up 8 bases, with 20 bases separating them. CDR1 SGHVS and CDR2 FQNEAQ come from the germline V gene. The CDR3 is 16 residues long.

The CDR3 loop is CASSLVRERDYEQYF. CDR3 sequence (DNA): TGTGCCAGCAGCTTAGTTCGGGAGCGGGACTACGAGCAGTACTTC. The chain links TRBV7-8 to TRBJ2-7; 7 bases align to TRBD2. CDR1 SGHVS and CDR2 FQNEAQ come from the germline V gene. The CDR3 has 15 residues. The J segment lost 3 bases and the V segment lost 1 base, leaving 6 bases of the junction unmatched.

The chain employs TRBV12-3 or TRBV12-4 and TRBJ2-5; D possibly corresponds to TRBD2 (5 bases). The CDR3 extends over 13 amino acids. The V and J ends lost 6 bases and 3 bases respectively, with 11 bases between them. CDR3: CASSPSSEETQYF. DNA of the CDR3: TGTGCCAGCAGCCCTAGCAGTGAAGAGACCCAGTACTTC.

This clonotype showed up just a few times. Here the CDR3 reads CASSQRETQETQYF. The CDR3 DNA follows: TGTGCCAGCAGTCAGCGGGAGACCCAAGAGACCCAGTACTTC. The chain uses TRBV2 and TRBJ2-5; 8 bases align to TRBD2. The CDR3 covers 14 residues. The germline CDR1 and CDR2 sequences are SNHLY and FYNNEI. Unmatched junction bases numbered 3, after V lost 5 bases and J lost 1 base. Combining the CDR3 with reference TRBV2 and TRBJ2-5 gives the whole variable domain EPEVTQTPSHQVTQMGQEVILRCVPISNHLYFYWYRQILGQKVEFLVSFYNNEISEKSEIFDDQFSVERPDGSNFTLKIRSTKLEDSAMYFCASSQRETQETQYFGPGTRLLVL.

The genes are TRBV7-2 and TRBJ2-7, with TRBD2 matching over 7 bases. Germline loops: CDR1 SGHTA, CDR2 FQGNSA. V lost 2 bases and J lost 2; bases outside the gene matches: 3. This CDR3 is built from 14 residues. The CDR3 DNA reads as TGTGCCAGCAGCTTAAAGCGGGGAACCTACGAGCAGTACTTC. Protein: CASSLKRGTYEQYF.

A few counts support this clonotype. The genes are TRBV28 and TRBJ2-1; D not resolved. V shed 7 bases and J shed 9 bases, with 31 bases lying between them. The CDR3 consists of 18 residues. From germline, CDR1 is MDHEN and CDR2 SYDVKM. Here the CDR3 reads CASKTLDYLLLRKSEQFF. CDR3 nucleotides: TGTGCCAGCAAGACTCTGGATTATCTCCTCTTACGGAAAAGTGAGCAGTTCTTC.

J is TRBJ2-1 and V is TRBV5-1; unclear D gene. Germline CDR1 SGHRS, CDR2 YFSETQ. The CDR3 is 13 amino acids. Trimming pared 0 bases from V and 7 bases from J, leaving 8 bases between. CDR3 residues: CASSLEMRNEQFF. CDR3 nucleotide sequence: TGCGCCAGCAGCTTGGAAATGCGGAATGAGCAGTTCTTC.

A few counts support this clonotype. The rearrangement uses TRBV5-1 and TRBJ1-3; D remains unclear. The CDR3 is 15 amino acids. Germline V lookup: CDR1 SGHRS, CDR2 YFSETQ. V lost 2 bases, J lost 0 bases, and 9 bases lay in between. The CDR3, as DNA: TGCGCCAGCAGCTTAAGGACCAACTCTGGAAACACCATATATTTT. Its protein is CASSLRTNSGNTIYF. The full variable domain, rest sourced from reference TRBV5-1 and TRBJ1-3, is KAGVTQTPRYLIKTRGQQVTLSCSPISGHRSVSWYQQTPGQGLQFLFEYFSETQRNKGNFPGRFSGRQFSNSRSEMNVSTLELGDSALYLCASSLRTNSGNTIYFGEGSWLTVV.

V gene TRBV7-9 combines with J gene TRBJ2-1; TRBD1 is a possible D gene (6 bases). V lost 11 bases to trimming and J lost 0 bases, with 14 bases between them. The germline gives CDR1 SEHNR, CDR2 FQNEAQ (reference sequence). The CDR3 is made up of 14 amino acids. CDR3 coding DNA: TGTGCCCTCGAGGGGGTCAGCTCCTACAATGAGCAGTTCTTC. Translated: CALEGVSSYNEQFF.

This chain joins TRBV20-1 and TRBJ2-7; no firm D call. This CDR3 is 10 amino acids long. Germline V lookup: CDR1 DFQATT, CDR2 SNEGSKA (reference sequence). Trimming took off 6 bases at V and 4 bases at J, with 7 bases between the two ends. The CDR3 nucleotides are TGCAGTGCCCCGTCTTACGAGCAGTACTTC. Translated, it gives CSAPSYEQYF.

This clonotype was counted only a few times. V gene TRBV12-3 or TRBV12-4 combines with J gene TRBJ2-7; 7 bases are shared with TRBD1. V shed 4 bases, J shed 0 bases, and the junction held 6 bases outside the gene matches. This CDR3 has 15 amino acids. The CDR3 DNA sequence: TGTGCCAGCAGTTCCGACAGGGTGGCCTCCTACGAGCAGTACTTC. Its protein is CASSSDRVASYEQYF.

This clonotype was recorded many times. The V call is TRBV20-1, the J call TRBJ2-3; 7 bases match TRBD1. Germline trimming cut 4 bases from V and 2 bases from J; bases unmatched to any gene: 3. The CDR3 consists of 13 residues. Germline V gene lookup returns CDR1 DFQATT and CDR2 SNEGSKA (reference sequence). CDR3 coding DNA: TGCAGTGCTAAACAGGGGTTCACAGATACGCAGTATTTT. Encoded protein: CSAKQGFTDTQYF.

This clonotype was seen at least ten times. The chain links TRBV25-1 to TRBJ2-3; D unresolved. This CDR3 is 15 amino acids long. Trimming removed 8 bases at V and 2 bases at J, with 17 bases between. Looked up from germline, CDR1 is MGHDK and CDR2 is SYGVNS. The CDR3 loop is CASHRLLCYTDTQYF. The CDR3 coding sequence is TGTGCCAGCCATAGGTTACTGTGCTACACAGATACGCAGTATTTT.

A few counts support this clonotype. The chain recombines TRBV18 with TRBJ2-2; D is perhaps TRBD1 (6 bases). The CDR3 length is 17 residues. Per germline, CDR1 KGHSH and CDR2 LQKENI. Between the trimmed V and J ends, which lost 1 base and 1 base, there was a span of 13 bases. The CDR3 loop reads CASSPRQGTMNTGELFF. The DNA of the CDR3 is TGTGCCAGCTCACCACGTCAGGGGACCATGAACACCGGGGAGCTGTTTTTT.

The chain links TRBV10-3 to TRBJ2-7, with D perhaps matching TRBD1 (5 bases). The CDR3 loop spans 12 amino acids. Trimming pared 6 bases from V and 2 bases from J, leaving 8 bases between. The germline CDR1 and CDR2 sequences are ENHRY and SYGVKD. The CDR3 loop is CAIRETAYEQYF. The CDR3 region has the DNA TGTGCCATCAGGGAGACAGCCTACGAGCAGTACTTC.

Note on this clonotype: At one end the junction does not follow the germline gene, possibly because of a read error. This chain links TRBV5-1 with TRBJ2-5, with D hard to call. The germline V gene encodes CDR1 SGHRS and CDR2 YFSETQ. The CDR3 has 13 residues. Here the CDR3 DNA reads TGCGCCAGCAGTTTGGCGGTATACGGGACCCAGTACTTC. Residues: CASSLAVYGTQYF.

The chain is built from TRBV5-1 and TRBJ1-2, with 7 bases fitting TRBD1. This CDR3 comprises 15 residues. The germline gives CDR1 SGHRS, CDR2 YFSETQ. The V segment lost 0 bases and the J segment 3 bases; nucleotides outside the gene matches: 5. The DNA of the CDR3 is TGCGCCAGCAGCTTGGTCGGGACAGAGTACTATGGCTACACCTTC. It specifies CASSLVGTEYYGYTF.

This clonotype was detected only a few times. The rearrangement uses TRBV7-9 and TRBJ2-2, with TRBD2 identical over 12 bases. V was pared by 3 bases and J by 4 bases, with 6 bases of the junction left unmatched. There are 17 residues in the CDR3. Germline assignment: CDR1 SEHNR and CDR2 FQNEAQ (reference sequence). CDR3: CASSFRLAGEGTGELFF. The CDR3, as DNA: TGTGCCAGCAGCTTCCGACTAGCGGGAGAGGGCACCGGGGAGCTGTTTTTT.

This clonotype appeared many times. This chain connects TRBV24-1 to TRBJ2-5; the D gene is possibly TRBD1 (6 bases). Germline values: CDR1 KGHDR, CDR2 SFDVKD. The CDR3 consists of 15 residues. Trimming left V 4 bases short and J 5 bases short, with 16 bases between. The chain's CDR3 is CATSDPTGMGETQYF. In nucleotides, the CDR3 is TGTGCCACCAGTGACCCTACAGGGATGGGGGAGACCCAGTACTTC.

This clonotype has more than one count but fewer than ten. The chain links TRBV20-1 to TRBJ2-7, with D possibly being TRBD2 (6 bases). The germline gives CDR1 DFQATT, CDR2 SNEGSKA (reference sequence). CDR3 size: 16 residues. V dropped 6 bases and J dropped 0 bases, with 21 bases sitting between them. CDR3 amino acids: CSAPPGLRLSSYEQYF. The DNA for the CDR3 is TGCAGTGCCCCCCCGGGACTTCGTTTAAGCTCCTACGAGCAGTACTTC.